This is a list of T cell receptor beta chains from one sample in a study of T-cell memory formation after mild COVID-19. One entry per CDR3 protein results from TCRdb running MiXCR on the 5' RACE reads. The profile shows approximately 88,000 distinct CDR3 sequences, 20% to 25% of them singletons. The specimen was PBMCs or a T cell subset sorted from them (not recorded which). The receptors stem from a man between 18 and 29 years old who had mild COVID-19 (a few samples of this study predate the infection). Cell type and time point are not known. The CDR3 runs from the conserved cysteine through the conserved F or W. Fields, in order: D gene, V gene, CDR3 protein. D genes are given only for firm matches.

D: TRBD1; V: TRBV7-3; CDR3: CASSLPPGTGVGELFF
D: NA; V: TRBV5-1; CDR3: CASSLGGLPNSPLHF
D: NA; V: TRBV11-2; CDR3: CASSGLGYYEQYF
D: NA; V: TRBV19; CDR3: CASSPWDGGLYGYTF
D: NA; V: TRBV29-1; CDR3: CSVLDGSNTGELFF
D: TRBD2; V: TRBV11-2; CDR3: CASSPELGLAGIADTQYF
D: NA; V: TRBV7-9; CDR3: CASSRTLTADYGYTF
D: NA; V: TRBV20-1; CDR3: CSARDLGSYEQYF
D: NA; V: TRBV25-1; CDR3: CASKPGTGFSGQYF
D: TRBD2; V: TRBV6-4; CDR3: CASSISGGQYNEQFF
D: TRBD1; V: TRBV19; CDR3: CASGPGTGIWF
D: TRBD2; V: TRBV2; CDR3: CASTAAGGADTQYF
D: NA; V: TRBV6-2/TRBV6-3; CDR3: CASAAWGSPNGNEQFF
D: TRBD2; V: TRBV6-2/TRBV6-3; CDR3: CASSLGAGGNTQYF
D: TRBD1; V: TRBV7-6; CDR3: CASSRGTGGYTGELFF
D: NA; V: TRBV7-9; CDR3: CASSLAPNEQFF
D: TRBD2; V: TRBV20-1; CDR3: CSAQPSSGGANEQFF
D: NA; V: TRBV12-3/TRBV12-4; CDR3: CASSLGGGPRYNEQFF
D: NA; V: TRBV13; CDR3: CASSQRGRAQYF
D: NA; V: TRBV6-5; CDR3: CASSYSAGNQPQHF
D: NA; V: TRBV29-1; CDR3: CSSQKAEGPTDTQYF
D: TRBD1; V: TRBV20-1; CDR3: CSARKRGTGAYEQYF
D: NA; V: TRBV19; CDR3: CASSIEGNQPQHF
D: TRBD2; V: TRBV29-1; CDR3: CSVEEELAGSTNTGELFF
D: NA; V: TRBV7-8; CDR3: CASSLAPGSGRANYGYTF
D: NA; V: TRBV4-2; CDR3: CASSQDHSRGGDEQFF
D: NA; V: TRBV28; CDR3: CASRLGVVDWNEQFF
D: NA; V: TRBV5-5; CDR3: CASSPESNEQFF
D: NA; V: TRBV6-2/TRBV6-3; CDR3: CASSYALASHEQFF
D: NA; V: TRBV7-9; CDR3: CASSLVTFASTDTQYF
D: NA; V: TRBV24-1; CDR3: CATRSGTRVQETQYF
D: NA; V: TRBV7-9; CDR3: CASSSGLTSYEQYF
D: NA; V: TRBV27; CDR3: CASSWGSNQPQHF
D: NA; V: TRBV6-1; CDR3: CASSENRVPPKETQYF
D: NA; V: TRBV6-5; CDR3: CASSYWGRYYTF
D: TRBD2; V: TRBV7-9; CDR3: CASSLVAGVEFF
D: NA; V: TRBV12-3/TRBV12-4; CDR3: CASSSTKNIQYF
D: TRBD1; V: TRBV2; CDR3: CASSGGTGLGYTF
D: NA; V: TRBV7-9; CDR3: CASSQDNSPLHF
D: TRBD2; V: TRBV27; CDR3: CASSLRSGGDIQYF
D: NA; V: TRBV20-1; CDR3: CSARADLSYEQYF
D: NA; V: TRBV5-5; CDR3: CASTPTVRVTEAFF
D: NA; V: TRBV6-5; CDR3: CASSYGGNNSPLHF
D: TRBD1; V: TRBV6-2/TRBV6-3; CDR3: CASRDIRDRANTGELFF
D: TRBD1; V: TRBV7-9; CDR3: CASSSGQGRLFF
D: NA; V: TRBV4-1; CDR3: CASSQVGTSYEQYF